The 30 T cell receptor beta chains reported below all come from one sample, sequenced in a study of shared clonotypes between healthy human individuals. The method was immunoSEQ multiplex PCR; TCRdb's version includes in-frame clones alone and lacks a portion of them. Altogether approximately 1,000,000 clones are present, 60% to 80% being singletons, with the ten largest covering roughly 0.83%. The sample consisted of memory CD4+ T cells from PBMCs. The sample's subset: CD45RA-negative fraction. These receptors came from a man aged 18 to 29 in good health. Some clones in this sample may be carry-over from other donors' samples.

The CDR3 bases are TGTGCCAGCAGCGTAGATGGACTAGCGGGAGATCCGTTCTTC. Protein sequence: CASSVDGLAGDPFF. The chain recombines TRBV9 with TRBJ2-1, with 13 nucleotides matching TRBD2. Per germline, CDR1 SGDLS and CDR2 YYNGEE. The CDR3 length is 14 residues. The V gene end was trimmed by 0 bases and the J gene end by 15 bases; junction bases not matched to a gene: 6.

The V and J genes are TRBV18 and TRBJ2-5; D is perhaps TRBD1 or TRBD2 (6 bases each). Germline-derived CDR1 and CDR2 are KGHSH and LQKENI. CDR3 size: 18 residues. Between the trimmed V and J ends, which lost 3 bases and 5 bases, there was a span of 25 bases. CDR3 protein: CASSPAVNREVAGETQYF. DNA for the CDR3: TGTGCCAGCTCACCTGCGGTTAACAGGGAGGTCGCGGGGGAGACCCAGTACTTC. Complete variable domain (other parts from reference TRBV18 and TRBJ2-5): NAGVMQNPRHLVRRRGQEARLRCSPMKGHSHVYWYRQLPEEGLKFMVYLQKENIIDESGMPKERFSAEFPKEGPSILRIQQVVRGDSAAYFCASSPAVNREVAGETQYFGPGTRLLVL.

The rearrangement links TRBV30 to TRBJ1-1; 7 nucleotides line up with TRBD1. The trim removed 1 base at V and 10 bases at J, leaving 9 bases unmatched. CDR1 and CDR2 (germline): GTSNPN, SVGIG (reference sequence). The CDR3 has 13 residues. The DNA for the CDR3 is TGTGCCTGGAGTGAAAAAGGACGGACAGGAGCTTTCTTT. Amino acid sequence: CAWSEKGRTGAFF.

The chain's CDR3 is CASSTTDRGTEAFF. DNA for the CDR3: TGTGCCAGCAGTACCACGGACAGGGGAACTGAAGCTTTCTTT. The chain links TRBV6-6 to TRBJ1-1; the match to TRBD1 covers 9 bases. Germline CDR1 reads MNHNY; CDR2 reads SVGAGI (reference sequence). The CDR3 extends over 14 amino acids. With V trimmed by 5 bases and J by 5 bases, 6 bases remained unmatched.

In regard to this clone: Since a far larger clone is one base different, this is likely a read error. The chain couples TRBV7-9 to TRBJ1-1; no clear D gene. The CDR3 covers 14 residues. The germline CDR1 and CDR2 sequences are SEHNR and FQNEAQ (reference sequence). The CDR3 sequence is CAGSLAGSHTEAFF. CDR3 in DNA: TGTGCCGGCAGCTTAGCGGGCAGCCACACTGAAGCTTTCTTT.

J is TRBJ1-2 and V is TRBV6-1; 12 positions agree with TRBD1. The CDR3 covers 13 residues. The germline gives CDR1 MNHNS, CDR2 SASEGT. J was trimmed by 6 bases and V by 6 bases; bases with no gene match: 2. DNA of the CDR3: TGTGCCAGCAGGGGACAGGGGGCTGATGGCTACACCTTC. Its translation: CASRGQGADGYTF.

The sample holds one count of this clone. V is TRBV4-2 and J is TRBJ2-1, with 9 bases aligning to TRBD2. The CDR3 runs 15 residues. Germline trimming cut 2 bases from V and 5 bases from J; bases unmatched to any gene: 4. Looked up from germline, CDR1 is LGHNA and CDR2 is YNFKEQ. The CDR3 DNA reads as TGTGCCAGCAGCCAATATCTAGCGGGAAACAATGAGCAGTTCTTC. This codes for CASSQYLAGNNEQFF.

The chain combines TRBV19 with TRBJ2-3; D might be TRBD1 or TRBD2, each matching 5 bases. CDR1 is LNHDA and CDR2 is SQIVND in the germline V gene (reference sequence). Trimming pared 4 bases from V and 2 bases from J, leaving 13 bases between. CDR3 size: 15 residues. The CDR3 bases are TGTGCCAGTAGTACCGAGGGGCTATCCACAGATACGCAGTATTTT. It codes for CASSTEGLSTDTQYF.

Notes on this clone: The same CDR3 is also encoded by other DNA sequences in this sample. The chain couples TRBV5-1 to TRBJ2-3; D uncertain. Germline V gives CDR1 SGHRS, CDR2 YFSETQ. Deletions cut 1 base from V and 6 bases from J, with 3 bases between. The CDR3 covers 11 residues. In nucleotides, the CDR3 is TGCGCCAGCAGCTTGACGGATACGCAGTATTTT. Its translation is CASSLTDTQYF.

The V gene is TRBV2, the J gene TRBJ1-2; unclear D gene. Trimming took off 5 bases at V and 7 bases at J, with 11 bases between the two ends. This CDR3 has 12 residues. Germline CDR1 and CDR2: SNHLY and FYNNEI. The CDR3 region has the DNA TGTGCCAGCAGTCCCGACTGGGGTGGCTACACCTTC. Its protein product is CASSPDWGGYTF.

The chain employs TRBV11-3 and TRBJ2-7; D may be TRBD1 (6 bases). Trimming stripped 6 bases from V and 2 bases from J, with 17 bases between. Germline CDR1 is SGHNT and CDR2 is YENEEA. This CDR3 comprises 15 residues. The CDR3 loop reads CASRSPGHRPYEQYF. Here the CDR3 DNA reads TGTGCCAGCAGATCGCCGGGACACCGACCCTACGAGCAGTACTTC.

CDR3 bases: TGTGCCAGCAGCCAAGGTGGGGGGGATTTAGCCAAAAACATTCAGTACTTC. The encoded protein is CASSQGGGDLAKNIQYF. J is TRBJ2-4 and V is TRBV4-2; 7 positions match TRBD2. The CDR3 sequence is 17 residues long. Trimming at V came to 1 base and at J to 0 bases, leaving 6 bases not matched to a gene. The germline V gene encodes CDR1 LGHNA and CDR2 YNFKEQ.

The rearrangement uses TRBV5-1 and TRBJ1-2; D remains ambiguous. The CDR3 covers 15 residues. CDR1 is SGHRS and CDR2 is YFSETQ in the germline V gene. The V and J ends lost 4 bases and 8 bases respectively, with 21 bases between them. CDR3 protein: CASSPGPGEGEGYTF. The CDR3 region has the DNA TGCGCCAGCAGCCCCGGGCCCGGGGAAGGAGAGGGCTACACCTTC.

About this clone itself: With a much larger clone just one base away, this may be a read error. This same CDR3 is encoded by further DNA sequences in the sample. The chain employs TRBV7-6 and TRBJ2-5; TRBD1 might be the D (5 bases). CDR1 and CDR2 (germline): SGHVS, FNYEAQ. The V end was cut by 4 bases, the J end by 5 bases, with 5 bases between. The CDR3 extends over 11 amino acids. In DNA, the CDR3 is TGTGCCAGCAGCTCAGGGGAGACCCAGTACTTC. It specifies CASSSGETQYF. The whole variable domain, filled in from reference TRBV7-6 and TRBJ2-5, reads GAGVSQSPRYKVTKRGQDVALRCDPISGHVSLYWYRQALGQGPEFLTYFNYEAQQDKSGLPNDRFSAERPEGSISTLTIQRTEQRDSAMYRCASSSGETQYFGPGTRLLVL.

This clone was recorded a few times. J is TRBJ2-5 and V is TRBV7-9; D is possibly TRBD1 or TRBD2 (5 bases each). The V gene's germline CDR1 is SEHNR and CDR2 FQNEAQ (reference sequence). V dropped 1 base and J dropped 3 bases, with 15 bases sitting between them. The CDR3 spans 16 residues. The CDR3 DNA follows: TGTGCCAGCAGCTTAGTGGTGGAATGGGGGAAAGAGACCCAGTACTTC. Protein sequence: CASSLVVEWGKETQYF.

This clone was seen a few times. This chain uses TRBV28 with TRBJ2-1; D is perhaps TRBD2 (6 bases). Germline CDR1 is MDHEN and CDR2 is SYDVKM. The CDR3 covers 16 residues. With 6 bases removed from V and 0 bases from J, the gap between germline ends came to 15 bases. CDR3 DNA: TGTGCCAGCAGCCTCCCCCGGGGGAGCTCCTACAATGAGCAGTTCTTC. Translation: CASSLPRGSSYNEQFF.

This chain links TRBV5-1 with TRBJ2-4; D call uncertain. V lost 3 bases to trimming and J lost 6 bases, with 7 bases between them. This CDR3 spans 12 amino acids. The V gene's germline CDR1 is SGHRS and CDR2 YFSETQ. The CDR3 DNA is TGCGCCAGCAGCTACGACTTAAACATTCAGTACTTC. This codes for CASSYDLNIQYF.

The chain has TRBV7-8 and TRBJ2-3; 8 bases line up with TRBD2. The J segment lost 3 bases and the V segment lost 3 bases, leaving 8 bases of the junction unmatched. CDR1 and CDR2 from the germline V gene are SGHVS and FQNEAQ. This CDR3 region has 16 residues. The CDR3 reads CASSFGIAGRTDTQYF. For the CDR3, the DNA is TGTGCCAGCAGCTTTGGAATAGCGGGACGTACAGATACGCAGTATTTT.

This clone showed up just a few times. The rearrangement uses TRBV28 and TRBJ1-5; unclear D gene. In germline, CDR1 is MDHEN, CDR2 SYDVKM. Trimming removed 10 bases at V and 1 base at J, with 11 bases between. CDR3 length equals 13 residues. CDR3 amino acids: CATDTTSNQPQHF. CDR3 coding DNA: TGTGCCACCGATACAACCAGCAATCAGCCCCAGCATTTT.

The chain combines TRBV5-4 with TRBJ2-5; the D is unclear. Deletions cut 3 bases from V and 2 bases from J, with 14 bases between. The CDR3 contains 15 residues. Germline V gene lookup returns CDR1 SGHNT and CDR2 YYREEE (reference sequence). CDR3 protein: CASSSHRGPQETQYF. Written as DNA, the CDR3 is TGTGCCAGCAGCTCCCATCGCGGCCCACAAGAGACCCAGTACTTC.

The chain has TRBV5-1 and TRBJ2-5, with D hard to call. The CDR3 has 13 amino acids. V was shortened by 2 bases and J by 4 bases, with 9 bases between the two germline ends. Germline lookup yields CDR1 SGHRS and CDR2 YFSETQ. In DNA form, the CDR3 reads TGCGCCAGCAGCTTCGGGCCCACAGAGACCCAGTACTTC. Amino acid sequence: CASSFGPTETQYF.

The chain is built from TRBV11-1 and TRBJ2-7; 10 positions match TRBD2. This CDR3 contains 15 residues. From germline, CDR1 is SGHAT and CDR2 FQDESV (reference sequence). V lost 6 bases, J lost 6 bases, and 11 bases stayed unmatched. CDR3 DNA: TGTGCCAGCAGTCGCCTGAGCGGGAGGGCCTTCGAGCAGTACTTC. It codes for CASSRLSGRAFEQYF. Supplemented by reference TRBV11-1 and TRBJ2-7, the full variable domain reads EAEVAQSPRYKITEKSQAVAFWCDPISGHATLYWYRQILGQGPELLVQFQDESVVDDSQLPKDRFSAERLKGVDSTLKIQPAELGDSAMYLCASSRLSGRAFEQYFGPGTRLTVT.

The chain is built from TRBV30 and TRBJ2-7, with 8 bases aligning to TRBD2. The junction had 4 bases not matched to a gene; V was cut back by 0 bases and J by 3 bases. CDR3 length equals 14 residues. The germline gives CDR1 GTSNPN, CDR2 SVGIG (reference sequence). For the CDR3, the DNA is TGTGCCTGGAGTGTCGGGACTAGTCTCTACGAGCAGTACTTC. It translates to CAWSVGTSLYEQYF.

The chain uses TRBV11-3 and TRBJ2-3; D remains unclear. This CDR3 has 14 amino acids. Germline V CDR1 and CDR2: SGHNT, YENEEA. The germline V and J ends were trimmed by 5 bases and 6 bases, with 15 bases remaining between them. CDR3 sequence (DNA): TGTGCCAGCAGCCAAGTATCCACCTCGGATACGCAGTATTTT. It codes for CASSQVSTSDTQYF. Together with reference TRBV11-3 and TRBJ2-3, the CDR3 gives the full variable domain: EAGVVQSPRYKIIEKKQPVAFWCNPISGHNTLYWYLQNLGQGPELLIRYENEEAVDDSQLPKDRFSAERLKGVDSTLKIQPAELGDSAVYLCASSQVSTSDTQYFGPGTRLTVL.

The rearrangement links TRBV28 to TRBJ1-1, with no clear D. Trimming cost V 2 bases and J 8 bases, with 9 bases left between them. CDR1 is MDHEN, CDR2 SYDVKM, per germline. The CDR3 covers 12 residues. The CDR3 loop is CASSLVGKEAFF. The CDR3 DNA sequence: TGTGCCAGCAGTTTAGTGGGGAAGGAAGCTTTCTTT.

The chain uses TRBV9 and TRBJ2-3; D call uncertain. The CDR3 runs to 14 residues. Germline V gene sequence: CDR1 SGDLS, CDR2 YYNGEE. Trimming took 2 bases from V and 2 from J, leaving 9 bases between them. CDR3 DNA sequence: TGTGCCAGCAGCGTCGGGCAGAACACAGATACGCAGTATTTT. This sequence encodes CASSVGQNTDTQYF.

V gene TRBV10-3 combines with J gene TRBJ1-1, with D possibly TRBD1 on 6 matching bases. The germline V and J ends were trimmed by 9 bases and 0 bases, with 11 bases remaining between them. The length of the CDR3 is 13 residues. Germline V CDR1 and CDR2: ENHRY, SYGVKD. CDR3 protein: CAIRQAVNTEAFF. The CDR3 nucleotides read TGTGCCATAAGACAGGCGGTGAACACTGAAGCTTTCTTT.

As for this clone: The same CDR3 also results from other DNA sequences found in this sample. V gene TRBV5-1 combines with J gene TRBJ2-1, with 11 bases lining up with TRBD2. The V segment lost 0 bases and the J segment 6 bases; nucleotides outside the gene matches: 2. The germline V gene encodes CDR1 SGHRS and CDR2 YFSETQ. The CDR3 is 15 amino acids. The CDR3 sequence is CASSLALAGGNEQFF. The CDR3 bases are TGCGCCAGCAGCTTGGCTCTAGCGGGAGGCAATGAGCAGTTCTTC.

V is TRBV19 and J is TRBJ2-7; 13 bases agree with TRBD2. This CDR3 has 14 residues. The V and J ends lost 7 bases and 3 bases, in that order; junction bases with no gene match: 3. Per germline, CDR1 LNHDA and CDR2 SQIVND (reference sequence). The CDR3: CASTRTSGSYEQYF. The DNA of the CDR3 is TGTGCCAGTACTAGGACTAGCGGGAGCTACGAGCAGTACTTC.

The chain's CDR3 is CASSLGRGTSGLQETQYF. The CDR3 DNA reads as TGTGCCAGCAGCTTAGGAAGAGGGACTAGCGGGCTCCAAGAGACCCAGTACTTC. This chain joins TRBV7-9 and TRBJ2-5, with 12 bases aligning to TRBD2. V shed 1 base and J 1 base; nucleotides not matched to a gene: 7. The CDR3 loop spans 18 amino acids. The germline gives CDR1 SEHNR, CDR2 FQNEAQ (reference sequence).